The 12 T cell receptor beta chains listed next were all sequenced from one sample in a study of OX40 agonist ivuxolimab in advanced cancers. TCRdb's table, derived via immunoSEQ multiplex PCR, lists solely in-frame clones and lacks some. The repertoire holds some 90,000 clones, with about 90% as singletons. Sequencing was performed on CD4+ or CD8+ T cells sorted from blood, taken in a trial of the OX40 agonist ivuxolimab. The receptors shown here come from an adult with an advanced solid tumor such as melanoma, head and neck, liver or kidney cancer.

This chain connects TRBV28 to TRBJ1-1; D possibly corresponds to TRBD1 (6 bases). Trimming took off 7 bases at V and 4 bases at J, with 7 bases between the two ends. The CDR3 sequence is 11 residues long. CDR1 and CDR2 (germline): MDHEN, SYDVKM. In DNA, the CDR3 is TGTGCCAGCACAGGGGCCACTGAAGCTTTCTTT. Protein product: CASTGATEAFF. The whole variable domain, filled in from reference TRBV28 and TRBJ1-1, reads DVKVTQSSRYLVKRTGEKVFLECVQDMDHENMFWYRQDPGLGLRLIYFSYDVKMKEKGDIPEGYSVSREKKERFSLILESASTNQTSMYLCASTGATEAFFGQGTRLTVV.

The chain combines TRBV27 with TRBJ2-1, with a weak D call TRBD2 (5 bases). Trimming cost V 4 bases and J 0 bases, with 7 bases left between them. The CDR3 loop spans 14 amino acids. Germline assignment: CDR1 MNHEY and CDR2 SMNVEV (reference sequence). CDR3 residues: CASSWRSSYNEQFF. The CDR3 nucleotides read TGTGCCAGCAGTTGGAGGAGCTCCTACAATGAGCAGTTCTTC.

This clone was counted once. V usage is TRBV11-3 and J usage is TRBJ2-2; TRBD2 agrees at 8 bases. V lost 5 bases to trimming and J lost 2 bases; unmatched junction nucleotides: 4. Germline loops: CDR1 SGHNT, CDR2 YENEEA. This CDR3 contains 15 residues. The CDR3 reads CASSRTSRNTGELFF. DNA of the CDR3: TGTGCCAGCAGCCGGACTAGCAGAAACACCGGGGAGCTGTTTTTT.

This chain joins TRBV5-4 and TRBJ2-7, with D tentatively TRBD2 (6 bases). Trimming shortened V by 5 bases and J by 2 bases, and 11 bases separated the two germline ends. CDR1 SGHNT and CDR2 YYREEE come from the germline V gene (reference sequence). The CDR3 runs to 13 residues. This CDR3 is CASSRASAYEQYF. DNA for the CDR3: TGTGCCAGCAGTAGGGCTAGCGCCTACGAGCAGTACTTC.

In this sample, this clone turned up once. This chain uses TRBV7-2 with TRBJ2-3; 8 bases fit TRBD2. The CDR3 has 16 residues. In germline, CDR1 is SGHTA, CDR2 FQGNSA. The junction had 11 bases not matched to a gene; V was cut back by 5 bases and J by 4 bases. CDR3 protein: CASSPRQAGEADTQYF. For the CDR3, the DNA is TGTGCCAGCAGCCCCCGTCAAGCGGGAGAAGCAGATACGCAGTATTTT.

This sequence joins TRBV14 and TRBJ2-7; 11 bases are shared with TRBD2. The germline V gene has CDR1 SGHDN and CDR2 FVKESK. The CDR3 spans 17 residues. Unmatched junction bases numbered 10, after V lost 4 bases and J lost 2 bases. CDR3 sequence: CASSRGLAGMSAYEQYF. CDR3 nucleotide sequence: TGTGCCAGCAGCCGTGGACTAGCGGGTATGTCCGCCTACGAGCAGTACTTC.

The chain is built from TRBV5-1 and TRBJ1-1; D is uncertain. CDR1 and CDR2 from the germline V gene are SGHRS and YFSETQ. CDR3 size: 15 residues. Trimming shortened V by 0 bases and J by 4 bases, and 13 bases separated the two germline ends. The CDR3 loop reads CASSLASVAGTEAFF. The CDR3 nucleotides are TGCGCCAGCAGCTTGGCCTCTGTGGCCGGCACTGAAGCTTTCTTT.

The chain has TRBV5-1 and TRBJ2-5; 12 positions agree with TRBD1. The CDR3 totals 16 residues. Looked up from germline, CDR1 is SGHRS and CDR2 is YFSETQ. V trimming: 4 bases; J trimming: 4 bases; junction bases outside the gene matches: 8. CDR3 in DNA: TGCGCCAGCAGCCCGCCGGGACAGGGGGCAGGAGAGACCCAGTACTTC. Translated, it gives CASSPPGQGAGETQYF. Full variable domain (missing parts from reference TRBV5-1 and TRBJ2-5): KAGVTQTPRYLIKTRGQQVTLSCSPISGHRSVSWYQQTPGQGLQFLFEYFSETQRNKGNFPGRFSGRQFSNSRSEMNVSTLELGDSALYLCASSPPGQGAGETQYFGPGTRLLVL.

J is TRBJ2-2 and V is TRBV7-9; D is possibly TRBD1 or TRBD2 (6 bases each). The germline V gene has CDR1 SEHNR and CDR2 FQNEAQ (reference sequence). V was clipped by 6 bases and J by 6 bases, with 20 bases between them. This CDR3 comprises 16 residues. The CDR3 loop is CASRPPGGAAAGELFF. The CDR3 coding sequence is TGTGCCAGCAGACCCCCCGGGGGCGCGGCCGCCGGGGAGCTGTTTTTT.

This chain links TRBV2 with TRBJ2-7; D is possibly TRBD2 (5 bases). V was pared by 4 bases and J by 3 bases, with 16 bases between. The CDR3 length is 15 residues. Germline V lookup: CDR1 SNHLY, CDR2 FYNNEI. As DNA, the CDR3 is TGTGCCAGCAGTGTCTTTGGAGGATCCAACTACGAGCAGTACTTC. This codes for CASSVFGGSNYEQYF.

The chain links TRBV5-1 to TRBJ1-4; tentatively, D is TRBD1 (6 bases). V lost 0 bases and J 7 bases, leaving 16 bases between the germline ends. The CDR3 is made up of 16 amino acids. The V gene's germline CDR1 is SGHRS and CDR2 YFSETQ. CDR3 in DNA: TGCGCCAGCAGCTTGGATGCCCAGGGGCGCGGTGAAAAACTGTTTTTT. Translation gives CASSLDAQGRGEKLFF.

CDR3 loop: CASSRGGEETQYF. The CDR3 DNA is TGTGCCAGTAGTCGGGGCGGTGAAGAGACCCAGTACTTC. The V call is TRBV19, the J call TRBJ2-5; the D gene could be TRBD1 or TRBD2 (5 bases each). Germline CDR1 reads LNHDA; CDR2 reads SQIVND (reference sequence). The CDR3 is 13 residues long. The V and J ends lost 5 bases and 3 bases respectively, with 10 bases between them.